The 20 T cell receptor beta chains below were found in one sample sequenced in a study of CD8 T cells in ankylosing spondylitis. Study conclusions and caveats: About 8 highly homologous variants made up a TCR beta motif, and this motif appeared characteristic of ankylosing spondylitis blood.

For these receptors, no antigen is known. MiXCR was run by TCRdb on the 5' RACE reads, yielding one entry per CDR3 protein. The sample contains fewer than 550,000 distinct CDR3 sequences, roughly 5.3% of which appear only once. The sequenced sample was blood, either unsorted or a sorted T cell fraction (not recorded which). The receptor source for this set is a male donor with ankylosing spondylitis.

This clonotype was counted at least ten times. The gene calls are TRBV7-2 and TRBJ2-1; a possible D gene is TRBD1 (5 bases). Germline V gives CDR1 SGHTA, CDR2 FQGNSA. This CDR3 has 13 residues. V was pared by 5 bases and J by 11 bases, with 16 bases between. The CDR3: CASSPGGQGKQFF. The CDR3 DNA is TGTGCCAGCAGCCCCGGCGGCCAGGGAAAGCAGTTCTTC.

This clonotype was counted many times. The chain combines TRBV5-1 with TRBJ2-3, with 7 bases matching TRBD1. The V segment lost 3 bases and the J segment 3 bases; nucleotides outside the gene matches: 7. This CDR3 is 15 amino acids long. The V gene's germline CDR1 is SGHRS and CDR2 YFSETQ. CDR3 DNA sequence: TGCGCCAGCAGCTGGGGGACAGCCGATACAGATACGCAGTATTTT. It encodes CASSWGTADTDTQYF.

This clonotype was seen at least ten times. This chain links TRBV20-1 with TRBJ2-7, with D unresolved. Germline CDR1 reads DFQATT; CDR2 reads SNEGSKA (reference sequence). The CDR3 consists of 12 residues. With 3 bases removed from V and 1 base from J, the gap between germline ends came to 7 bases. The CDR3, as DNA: TGCAGTGCTAGCCAGGTTTCCTACGAGCAGTACTTC. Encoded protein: CSASQVSYEQYF.

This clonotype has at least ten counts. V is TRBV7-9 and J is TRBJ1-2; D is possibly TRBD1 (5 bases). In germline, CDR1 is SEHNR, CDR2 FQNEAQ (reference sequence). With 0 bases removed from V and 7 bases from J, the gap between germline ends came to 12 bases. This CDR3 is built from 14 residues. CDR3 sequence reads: CASSLAGEARGYTF. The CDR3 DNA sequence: TGTGCCAGCAGCTTAGCAGGGGAGGCGCGTGGCTACACCTTC.

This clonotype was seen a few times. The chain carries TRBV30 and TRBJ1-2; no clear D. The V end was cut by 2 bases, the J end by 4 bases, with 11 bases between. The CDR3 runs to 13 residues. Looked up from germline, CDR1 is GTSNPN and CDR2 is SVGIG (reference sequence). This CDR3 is CAWSKGTFYGYTF. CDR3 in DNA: TGTGCCTGGAGTAAGGGAACCTTCTATGGCTACACCTTC. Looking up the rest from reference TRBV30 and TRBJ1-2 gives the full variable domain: SQTIHQWPATLVQPVGSPLSLECTVEGTSNPNLYWYRQAAGRGLQLLFYSVGIGQISSEVPQNLSASRPQDRQFILSSKKLLLSDSGFYLCAWSKGTFYGYTFGSGTRLTVV.

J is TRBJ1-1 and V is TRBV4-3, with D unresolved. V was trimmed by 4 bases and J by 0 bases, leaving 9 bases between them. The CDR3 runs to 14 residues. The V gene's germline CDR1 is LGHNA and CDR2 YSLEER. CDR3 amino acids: CASSPNRLNTEAFF. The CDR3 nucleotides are TGCGCCAGCAGCCCCAACAGACTGAACACTGAAGCTTTCTTT.

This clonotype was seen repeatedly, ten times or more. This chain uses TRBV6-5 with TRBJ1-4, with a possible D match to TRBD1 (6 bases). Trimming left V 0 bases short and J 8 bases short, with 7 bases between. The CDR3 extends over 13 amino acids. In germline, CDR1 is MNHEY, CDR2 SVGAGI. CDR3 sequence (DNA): TGTGCCAGCAGTTACTCGAGGGGGGAAAAACTGTTTTTT. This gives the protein CASSYSRGEKLFF.

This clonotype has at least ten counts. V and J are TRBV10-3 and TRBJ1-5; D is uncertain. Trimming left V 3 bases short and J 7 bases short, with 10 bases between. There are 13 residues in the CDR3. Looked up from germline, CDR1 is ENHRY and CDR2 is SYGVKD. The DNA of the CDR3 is TGTGCCATCAGTGAAACACGAGGCCAGCCCCAGCATTTT. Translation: CAISETRGQPQHF.

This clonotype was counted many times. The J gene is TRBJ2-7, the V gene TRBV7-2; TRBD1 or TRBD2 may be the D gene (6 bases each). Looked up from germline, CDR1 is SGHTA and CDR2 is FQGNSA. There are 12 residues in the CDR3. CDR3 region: CVTGTGTYEQYF. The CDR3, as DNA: TGTGTAACAGGGACTGGGACCTACGAGCAGTACTTC. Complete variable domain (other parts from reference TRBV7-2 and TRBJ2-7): GAGVSQSPSNKVTEKGKDVELRCDPISGHTALYWYRQSLGQGLEFLIYFQGNSAPDKSGLPSDRFSAERTGGSVSTLTIQRTQQEDSAVYLCVTGTGTYEQYFGPGTRLTVT.

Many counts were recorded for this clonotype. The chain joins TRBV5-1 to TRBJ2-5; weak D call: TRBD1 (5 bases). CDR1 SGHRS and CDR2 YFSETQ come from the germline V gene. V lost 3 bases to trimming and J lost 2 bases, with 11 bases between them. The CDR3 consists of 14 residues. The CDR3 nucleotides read TGCGCCAGCAGCTCCCAGGGAACTCAAGAGACCCAGTACTTC. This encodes CASSSQGTQETQYF.

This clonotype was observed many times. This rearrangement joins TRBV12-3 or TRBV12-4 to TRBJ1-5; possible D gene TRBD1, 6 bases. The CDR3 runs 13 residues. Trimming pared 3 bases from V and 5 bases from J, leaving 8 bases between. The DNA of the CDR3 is TGTGCCAGCAGTTTTGGGGGCGATCAGCCCCAGCATTTT. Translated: CASSFGGDQPQHF.

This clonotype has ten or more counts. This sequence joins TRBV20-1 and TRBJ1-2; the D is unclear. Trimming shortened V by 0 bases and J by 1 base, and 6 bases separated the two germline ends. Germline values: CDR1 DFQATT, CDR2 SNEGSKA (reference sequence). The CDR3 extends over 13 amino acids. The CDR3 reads CSARDPDNYGYTF. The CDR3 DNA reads TGCAGTGCTAGAGATCCAGATAACTATGGCTACACCTTC.

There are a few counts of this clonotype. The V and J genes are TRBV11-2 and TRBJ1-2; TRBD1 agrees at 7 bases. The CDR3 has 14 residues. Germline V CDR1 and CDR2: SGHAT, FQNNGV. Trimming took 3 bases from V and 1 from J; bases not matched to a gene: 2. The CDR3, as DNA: TGTGCCAGCAGCTTGGGACAGATTAACTATGGCTACACCTTC. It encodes CASSLGQINYGYTF.

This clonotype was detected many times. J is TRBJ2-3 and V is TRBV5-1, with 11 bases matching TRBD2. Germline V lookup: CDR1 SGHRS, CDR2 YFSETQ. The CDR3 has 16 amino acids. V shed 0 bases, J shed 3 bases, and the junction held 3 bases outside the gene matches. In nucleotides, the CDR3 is TGCGCCAGCAGCTTGGAACTAGCGGGAGTAACAGATACGCAGTATTTT. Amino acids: CASSLELAGVTDTQYF. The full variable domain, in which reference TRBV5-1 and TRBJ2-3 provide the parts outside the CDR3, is KAGVTQTPRYLIKTRGQQVTLSCSPISGHRSVSWYQQTPGQGLQFLFEYFSETQRNKGNFPGRFSGRQFSNSRSEMNVSTLELGDSALYLCASSLELAGVTDTQYFGPGTRLTVL.

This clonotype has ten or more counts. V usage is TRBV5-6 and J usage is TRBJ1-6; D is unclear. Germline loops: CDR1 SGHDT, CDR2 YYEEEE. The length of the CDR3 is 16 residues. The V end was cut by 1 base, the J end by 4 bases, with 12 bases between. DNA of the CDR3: TGTGCCAGCAGCTTGTACCTGGGAGGATATAATTCACCCCTCCACTTT. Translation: CASSLYLGGYNSPLHF.

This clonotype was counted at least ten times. CDR3 sequence reads: CSARGPPGQGLQSGLTNTEAFF. The DNA for the CDR3 is TGCAGTGCTAGAGGTCCCCCGGGACAGGGGCTTCAATCGGGCCTAACGAACACTGAAGCTTTCTTT. The gene calls are TRBV20-1 and TRBJ1-1; 10 bases fit TRBD1. CDR3 size: 22 residues. Germline assignment: CDR1 DFQATT and CDR2 SNEGSKA (reference sequence). The trim removed 1 base at V and 1 base at J, leaving 24 bases unmatched.

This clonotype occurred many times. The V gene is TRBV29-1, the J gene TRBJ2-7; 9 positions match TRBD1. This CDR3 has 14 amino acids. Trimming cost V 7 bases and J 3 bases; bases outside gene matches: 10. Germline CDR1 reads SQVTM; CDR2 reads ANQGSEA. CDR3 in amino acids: CSAGKGQGYYEQYF. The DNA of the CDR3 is TGCAGCGCCGGAAAGGGACAGGGCTACTACGAGCAGTACTTC.

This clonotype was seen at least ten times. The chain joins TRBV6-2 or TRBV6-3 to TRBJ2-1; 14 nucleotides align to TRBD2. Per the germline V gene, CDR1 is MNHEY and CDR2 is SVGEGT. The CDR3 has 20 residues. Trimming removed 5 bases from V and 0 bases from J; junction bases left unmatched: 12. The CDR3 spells CASSTSGTSGGRSSYNEQFF. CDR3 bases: TGTGCCAGCAGTACTTCCGGGACTAGCGGGGGCCGGAGCTCCTACAATGAGCAGTTCTTC.

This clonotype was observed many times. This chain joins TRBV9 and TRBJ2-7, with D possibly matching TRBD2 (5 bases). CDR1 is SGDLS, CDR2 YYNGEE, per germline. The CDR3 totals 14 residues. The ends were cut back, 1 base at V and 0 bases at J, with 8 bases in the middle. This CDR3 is CASSVRGNSYEQYF. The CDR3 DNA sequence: TGTGCCAGCAGCGTACGGGGAAACTCCTACGAGCAGTACTTC.

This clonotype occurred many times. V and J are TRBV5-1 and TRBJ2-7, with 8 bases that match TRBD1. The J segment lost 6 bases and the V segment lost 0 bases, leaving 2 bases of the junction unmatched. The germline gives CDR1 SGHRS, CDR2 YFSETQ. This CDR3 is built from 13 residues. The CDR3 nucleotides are TGCGCCAGCAGCTTGGCCAGGGGGCGCGAGCAGTACTTC. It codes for CASSLARGREQYF.